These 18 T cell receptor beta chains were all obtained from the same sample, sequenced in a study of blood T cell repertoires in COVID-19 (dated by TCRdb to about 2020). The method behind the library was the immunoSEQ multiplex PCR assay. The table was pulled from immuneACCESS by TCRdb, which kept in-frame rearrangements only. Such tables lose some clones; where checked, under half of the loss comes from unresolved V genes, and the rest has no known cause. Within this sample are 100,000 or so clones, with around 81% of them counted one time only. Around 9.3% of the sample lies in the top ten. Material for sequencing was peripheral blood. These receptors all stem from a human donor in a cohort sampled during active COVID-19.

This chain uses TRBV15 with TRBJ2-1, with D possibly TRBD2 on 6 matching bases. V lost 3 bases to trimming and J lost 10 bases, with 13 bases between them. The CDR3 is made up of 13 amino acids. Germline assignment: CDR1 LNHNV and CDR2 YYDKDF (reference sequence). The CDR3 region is CATSSPLSGEQFF. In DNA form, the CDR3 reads TGTGCCACCAGCAGTCCCCTTAGCGGAGAGCAGTTCTTC.

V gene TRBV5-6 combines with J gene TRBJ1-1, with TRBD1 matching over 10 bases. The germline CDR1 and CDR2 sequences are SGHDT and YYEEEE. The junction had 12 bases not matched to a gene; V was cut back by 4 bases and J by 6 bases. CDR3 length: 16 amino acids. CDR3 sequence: CASSKDRGTLIPEAFF. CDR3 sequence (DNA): TGTGCCAGCAGCAAGGACAGGGGGACACTGATCCCTGAAGCTTTCTTT. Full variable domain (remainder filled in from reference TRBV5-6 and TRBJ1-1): DAGVTQSPTHLIKTRGQQVTLRCSPKSGHDTVSWYQQALGQGPQFIFQYYEEEERQRGNFPDRFSGHQFPNYSSELNVNALLLGDSALYLCASSKDRGTLIPEAFFGQGTRLTVV.

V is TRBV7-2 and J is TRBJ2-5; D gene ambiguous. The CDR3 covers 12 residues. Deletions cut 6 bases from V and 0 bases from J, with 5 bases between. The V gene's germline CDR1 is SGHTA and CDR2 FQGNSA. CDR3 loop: CASRQYQETQYF. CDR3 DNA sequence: TGTGCCAGCAGACAGTACCAAGAGACCCAGTACTTC.

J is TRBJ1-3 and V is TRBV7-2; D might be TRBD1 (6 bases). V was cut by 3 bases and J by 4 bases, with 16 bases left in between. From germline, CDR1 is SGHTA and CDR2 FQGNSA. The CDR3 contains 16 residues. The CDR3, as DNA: TGTGCCAGCAGCTTTTCGGCCACAGGGTTGGGAAACACCATATATTTT. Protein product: CASSFSATGLGNTIYF.

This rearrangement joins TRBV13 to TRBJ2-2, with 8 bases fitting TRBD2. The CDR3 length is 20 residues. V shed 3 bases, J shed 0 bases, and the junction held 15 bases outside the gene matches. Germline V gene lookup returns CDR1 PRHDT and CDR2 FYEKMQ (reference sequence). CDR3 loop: CASSFKGRGLAGSNTGELFF. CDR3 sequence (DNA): TGTGCCAGCAGCTTTAAGGGCCGTGGGCTAGCGGGCTCGAACACCGGGGAGCTGTTTTTT.

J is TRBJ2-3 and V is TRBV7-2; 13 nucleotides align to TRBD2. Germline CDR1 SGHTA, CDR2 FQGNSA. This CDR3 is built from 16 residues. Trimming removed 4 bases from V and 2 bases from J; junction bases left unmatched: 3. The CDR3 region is CASSSGLAGYTDTQYF. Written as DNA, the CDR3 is TGTGCCAGCAGCTCGGGACTAGCGGGGTACACAGATACGCAGTATTTT. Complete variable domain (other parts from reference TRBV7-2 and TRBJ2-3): GAGVSQSPSNKVTEKGKDVELRCDPISGHTALYWYRQSLGQGLEFLIYFQGNSAPDKSGLPSDRFSAERTGGSVSTLTIQRTQQEDSAVYLCASSSGLAGYTDTQYFGPGTRLTVL.

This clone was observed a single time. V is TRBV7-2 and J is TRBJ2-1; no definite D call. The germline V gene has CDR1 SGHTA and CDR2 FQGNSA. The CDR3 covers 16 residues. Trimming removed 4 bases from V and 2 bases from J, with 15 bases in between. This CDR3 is CASSSFRYSAYNEQFF. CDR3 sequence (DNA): TGTGCCAGCAGCTCCTTTAGGTACAGTGCCTACAATGAGCAGTTCTTC.

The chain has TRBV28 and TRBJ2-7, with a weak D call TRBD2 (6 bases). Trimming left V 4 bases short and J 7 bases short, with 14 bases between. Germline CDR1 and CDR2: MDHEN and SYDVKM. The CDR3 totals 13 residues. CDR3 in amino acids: CASSYRRAREQYF. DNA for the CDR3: TGTGCCAGCAGTTACAGGAGGGCCAGGGAGCAGTACTTC.

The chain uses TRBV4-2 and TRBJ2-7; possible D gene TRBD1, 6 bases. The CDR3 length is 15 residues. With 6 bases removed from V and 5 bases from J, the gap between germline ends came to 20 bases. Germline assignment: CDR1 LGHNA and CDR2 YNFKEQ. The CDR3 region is CASSPRGTKRHEQYF. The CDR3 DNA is TGTGCCAGCAGTCCAAGGGGGACCAAGCGGCACGAGCAGTACTTC.

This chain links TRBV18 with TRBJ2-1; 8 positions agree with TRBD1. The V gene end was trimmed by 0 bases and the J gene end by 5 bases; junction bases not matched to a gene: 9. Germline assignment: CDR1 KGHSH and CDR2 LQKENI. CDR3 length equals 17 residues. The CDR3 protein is CASSPPWQGATHNEQFF. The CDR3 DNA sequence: TGTGCCAGCTCACCACCGTGGCAGGGGGCGACTCACAATGAGCAGTTCTTC.

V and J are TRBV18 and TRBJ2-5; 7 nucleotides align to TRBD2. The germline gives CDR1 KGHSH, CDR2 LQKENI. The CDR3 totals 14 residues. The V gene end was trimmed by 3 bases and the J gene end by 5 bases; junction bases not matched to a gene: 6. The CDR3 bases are TGTGCCAGCTCACCGTTACGAGCGGGGGAGACCCAGTACTTC. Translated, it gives CASSPLRAGETQYF.

The CDR3 reads CASSSQGAATGELFF. In nucleotides, the CDR3 is TGTGCCAGCAGTTCACAGGGGGCAGCCACCGGGGAGCTGTTTTTT. The chain has TRBV6-4 and TRBJ2-2; TRBD1 matches at 9 bases. V shed 5 bases and J 4 bases; nucleotides not matched to a gene: 5. Germline V gene sequence: CDR1 MRHNA, CDR2 SNTAGT. The CDR3 loop spans 15 amino acids.

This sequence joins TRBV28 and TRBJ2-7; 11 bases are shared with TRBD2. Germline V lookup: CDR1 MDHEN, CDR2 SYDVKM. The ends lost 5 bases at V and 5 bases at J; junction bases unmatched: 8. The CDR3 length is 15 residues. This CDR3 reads CASSIPGLAENEQYF. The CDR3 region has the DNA TGTGCCAGCAGTATCCCGGGACTAGCGGAAAACGAGCAGTACTTC.

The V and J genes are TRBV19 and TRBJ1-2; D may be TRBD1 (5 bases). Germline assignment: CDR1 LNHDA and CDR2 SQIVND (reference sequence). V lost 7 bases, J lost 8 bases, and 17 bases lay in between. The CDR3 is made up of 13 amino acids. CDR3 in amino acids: CASTPGRGEGYTF. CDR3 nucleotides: TGTGCCAGTACCCCTGGCCGGGGGGAAGGCTACACCTTC.

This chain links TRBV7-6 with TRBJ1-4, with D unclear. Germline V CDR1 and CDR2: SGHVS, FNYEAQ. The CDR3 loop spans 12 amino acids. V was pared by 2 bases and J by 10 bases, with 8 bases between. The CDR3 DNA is TGTGCCAGCAGCTTAAACAGCGGAAAACTGTTTTTT. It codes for CASSLNSGKLFF. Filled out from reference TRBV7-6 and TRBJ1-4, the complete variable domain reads GAGVSQSPRYKVTKRGQDVALRCDPISGHVSLYWYRQALGQGPEFLTYFNYEAQQDKSGLPNDRFSAERPEGSISTLTIQRTEQRDSAMYRCASSLNSGKLFFGSGTQLSVL.

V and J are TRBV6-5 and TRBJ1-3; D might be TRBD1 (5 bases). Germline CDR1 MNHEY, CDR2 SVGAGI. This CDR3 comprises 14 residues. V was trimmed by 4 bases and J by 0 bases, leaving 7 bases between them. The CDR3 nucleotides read TGTGCCAGCAGTTCAGGGTTCTCTGGAAACACCATATATTTT. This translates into CASSSGFSGNTIYF.

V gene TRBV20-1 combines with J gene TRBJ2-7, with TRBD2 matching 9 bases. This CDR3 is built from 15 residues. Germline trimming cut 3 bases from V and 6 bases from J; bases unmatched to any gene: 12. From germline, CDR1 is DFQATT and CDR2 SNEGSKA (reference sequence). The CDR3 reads CSASPNVAGVGEQYF. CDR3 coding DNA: TGCAGTGCTAGTCCCAACGTAGCGGGAGTAGGCGAGCAGTACTTC.

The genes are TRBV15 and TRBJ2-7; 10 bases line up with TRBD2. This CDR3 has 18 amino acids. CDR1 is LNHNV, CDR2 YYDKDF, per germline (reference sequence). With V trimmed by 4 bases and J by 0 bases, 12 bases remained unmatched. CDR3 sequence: CATSNTGTSATSSYEQYF. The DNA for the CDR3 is TGTGCCACCAGCAACACCGGGACTAGCGCCACCTCCTCCTACGAGCAGTACTTC.